The rows below give T cell receptor beta chains drawn from one sample of a study of control samples from healthy donors and cancer patients. Clones were read by immunoSEQ multiplex PCR, and TCRdb kept only the in-frame ones, dropping some. The sample consists of some 96,000 clones, more than 85% of them appearing once. Source material: blood. The receptors shown here come from a woman aged 45-60 years in good health. Both conserved end residues are part of each CDR3. A D gene is named only where the DNA matches it firmly. Not every row has a clone size; where given, it reads once, few, many or a size class.

CDR3nt: TGCGCCAGCAGCCGAGGAACAGGGGGCGGGAACACCGGGGAGCTGTTTTTT; CDR3aa: CASSRGTGGGNTGELFF; v_gene: TRBV4-1; abundance: once; d_gene: TRBD1; j_gene: TRBJ2-2
CDR3nt: TGTGCCAGCAGAGAGAAGTATGGCAGGGGTGAAGCTTTCTTT; CDR3aa: CASREKYGRGEAFF; v_gene: TRBV6-6; abundance: NA; d_gene: NA; j_gene: TRBJ1-1
CDR3nt: TGTGCCAGCAGCTTATGGGGCGGGGAAGCTTTCTTT; CDR3aa: CASSLWGGEAFF; v_gene: TRBV7-9; abundance: few; d_gene: NA; j_gene: TRBJ1-1
CDR3nt: TGTGCCAGCAGTTACCTAGCGGGACAGGGGATTGACGTCCTGACTTTC; CDR3aa: CASSYLAGQGIDVLTF; v_gene: TRBV6-6; abundance: NA; d_gene: NA; j_gene: TRBJ2-6
CDR3nt: TGTGCCAGCAGCTTAGTCACAGACAACACTGAAGCTTTCTTT; CDR3aa: CASSLVTDNTEAFF; v_gene: TRBV7-9; abundance: NA; d_gene: NA; j_gene: TRBJ1-1
CDR3nt: TGCGCCAGCAGCTTGGACCAGGGCCCCTATGAAAAACTGTTTTTT; CDR3aa: CASSLDQGPYEKLFF; v_gene: TRBV5-1; abundance: NA; d_gene: NA; j_gene: TRBJ1-4
CDR3nt: TGTGCCAGCAGCTTCAGATCGACCGGGGAGCTGTTTTTT; CDR3aa: CASSFRSTGELFF; v_gene: TRBV7-2; abundance: NA; d_gene: NA; j_gene: TRBJ2-2
CDR3nt: TGTGCCAGTAGTATCCGACAGGGCTCTAATGAAAAACTGTTTTTT; CDR3aa: CASSIRQGSNEKLFF; v_gene: TRBV19; abundance: NA; d_gene: TRBD1; j_gene: TRBJ1-4
CDR3nt: TGTGCCATCAGTGCTGGCGGGGAGGGGCAGTTCTTC; CDR3aa: CAISAGGEGQFF; v_gene: TRBV10-3; abundance: NA; d_gene: TRBD2; j_gene: TRBJ2-1
CDR3nt: TGCAGCGTTGTGGAGTCCCGCACTGGAAACACCATATATTTT; CDR3aa: CSVVESRTGNTIYF; v_gene: TRBV29-1; abundance: NA; d_gene: NA; j_gene: TRBJ1-3
CDR3nt: TGTGCCAGCAGCTTACGACAGGGGGTCAATCAGCCCCAGCATTTT; CDR3aa: CASSLRQGVNQPQHF; v_gene: TRBV11-2; abundance: NA; d_gene: TRBD1; j_gene: TRBJ1-5
CDR3nt: TGTGCGAGGATGAACACTGAAGCTTTCTTT; CDR3aa: CARMNTEAFF; v_gene: TRBV2; abundance: NA; d_gene: NA; j_gene: TRBJ1-1
CDR3nt: TGTGCCAGCACCTCAACTGCGACAGGGCTATACGAAAAACTGTTTTTT; CDR3aa: CASTSTATGLYEKLFF; v_gene: TRBV11-2; abundance: NA; d_gene: TRBD1; j_gene: TRBJ1-4
CDR3nt: TGTGCCTGTAGGGACAGCGGGGTCTACGAGCAGTACTTC; CDR3aa: CACRDSGVYEQYF; v_gene: TRBV12-3/TRBV12-4; abundance: NA; d_gene: NA; j_gene: TRBJ2-7
CDR3nt: TGCAGTGCTCAGAGGTGGGGGGCCCAGTACTTC; CDR3aa: CSAQRWGAQYF; v_gene: TRBV20-1; abundance: once; d_gene: NA; j_gene: TRBJ2-5
CDR3nt: TGTGCCAGCAGCCAGTTTGGGGGCAATCAGCCCCAGCATTTT; CDR3aa: CASSQFGGNQPQHF; v_gene: TRBV5-8; abundance: few; d_gene: NA; j_gene: TRBJ1-5
CDR3nt: TGTGCCAGCAGCGTAGGGCTCGTGGGCTACACCTTC; CDR3aa: CASSVGLVGYTF; v_gene: TRBV9; abundance: NA; d_gene: NA; j_gene: TRBJ1-2
CDR3nt: TGTGCCAGCATCCCTCCCCCTCGGACAGGGAGGTCCTACGAGCAGTACTTC; CDR3aa: CASIPPPRTGRSYEQYF; v_gene: TRBV13; abundance: NA; d_gene: TRBD1; j_gene: TRBJ2-7
CDR3nt: TGCGCCAGCAGCCAAGAAAGCGGGGTCTTCCGCTACAATGAGCAGTTCTTC; CDR3aa: CASSQESGVFRYNEQFF; v_gene: TRBV4-1; abundance: NA; d_gene: TRBD2; j_gene: TRBJ2-1
CDR3nt: TGTGCCAGCTGGAACGGCTACACTGAAGCTTTCTTT; CDR3aa: CASWNGYTEAFF; v_gene: TRBV2; abundance: NA; d_gene: NA; j_gene: TRBJ1-1
CDR3nt: TGTGCCAGCTCACCCTTCGGGGAGGACACTGAAGCTTTCTTT; CDR3aa: CASSPFGEDTEAFF; v_gene: TRBV18; abundance: once; d_gene: NA; j_gene: TRBJ1-1
CDR3nt: TGTGCCAGCAGCCATAAGACAGGTCACCCAATAGGGGGCTCACCCCTCCACTTT; CDR3aa: CASSHKTGHPIGGSPLHF; v_gene: TRBV4-2; abundance: NA; d_gene: TRBD1; j_gene: TRBJ1-6
CDR3nt: TGTGCCAGCAGCCAAATGAGGACACAGGCTTTCTTT; CDR3aa: CASSQMRTQAFF; v_gene: TRBV3-1/TRBV3-2; abundance: NA; d_gene: NA; j_gene: TRBJ1-1
CDR3nt: TGTGCCAGAAGCTATCGCGCGGGGGGGAACAATGAGCAGTTCTTC; CDR3aa: CARSYRAGGNNEQFF; v_gene: TRBV7-5; abundance: NA; d_gene: NA; j_gene: TRBJ2-1
CDR3nt: TGTGCCAGCAGTGAACCGGGACTAGCGTACAATGAGCAGTTCTTC; CDR3aa: CASSEPGLAYNEQFF; v_gene: TRBV6-1; abundance: NA; d_gene: TRBD2; j_gene: TRBJ2-1
CDR3nt: TGTGCCAGCAGCGTAGAGGGGTTTGGAAACACCATATATTTT; CDR3aa: CASSVEGFGNTIYF; v_gene: TRBV9; abundance: NA; d_gene: NA; j_gene: TRBJ1-3
CDR3nt: TGTGCCTGGAGTCCATGGGGAGGTGGGGACTATGGCTACACCTTC; CDR3aa: CAWSPWGGGDYGYTF; v_gene: TRBV30; abundance: NA; d_gene: NA; j_gene: TRBJ1-2
CDR3nt: TGTGCCAGCAGCCAAGTGTGGGGCGTGAACACTGAAGCTTTCTTT; CDR3aa: CASSQVWGVNTEAFF; v_gene: TRBV3-1/TRBV3-2; abundance: NA; d_gene: NA; j_gene: TRBJ1-1
CDR3nt: TGTGCCAGCAGTGAAGGTGAACAGTATGGCTACACCTTC; CDR3aa: CASSEGEQYGYTF; v_gene: TRBV6-1; abundance: NA; d_gene: NA; j_gene: TRBJ1-2
CDR3nt: TGTGCCAGCAGCCCCGGGGCCACTGAAGCTTTCTTT; CDR3aa: CASSPGATEAFF; v_gene: TRBV7-9; abundance: NA; d_gene: NA; j_gene: TRBJ1-1
CDR3nt: TGCAGTGCTAGTCGGAATATGGTGGAATACACAGATACGCAGTATTTT; CDR3aa: CSASRNMVEYTDTQYF; v_gene: TRBV20-1; abundance: NA; d_gene: NA; j_gene: TRBJ2-3
CDR3nt: TGTGCCTGGAGAGACGCCTTCTACTCTGGGGCCAACGTCCTGACTTTC; CDR3aa: CAWRDAFYSGANVLTF; v_gene: TRBV30; abundance: NA; d_gene: NA; j_gene: TRBJ2-6
CDR3nt: TGTGCCAGCAGCCCATGGCGGGAAACTCAAGAGACCCAGTACTTC; CDR3aa: CASSPWRETQETQYF; v_gene: TRBV14; abundance: NA; d_gene: NA; j_gene: TRBJ2-5
CDR3nt: TGTGCCAGCAGCCACCCGGCGGAAAAACTGTTTTTT; CDR3aa: CASSHPAEKLFF; v_gene: TRBV3-1/TRBV3-2; abundance: NA; d_gene: NA; j_gene: TRBJ1-4
CDR3nt: TGTGCCAGCAGCCAGAGGGAATCGACGCGGAACAATGAGCAGTTCTTC; CDR3aa: CASSQRESTRNNEQFF; v_gene: TRBV3-1/TRBV3-2; abundance: NA; d_gene: NA; j_gene: TRBJ2-1
CDR3nt: TGTGCCAGCTCACCAGGTGTAGGGGGGTCCGGAGAGACCCAGTACTTC; CDR3aa: CASSPGVGGSGETQYF; v_gene: TRBV18; abundance: NA; d_gene: NA; j_gene: TRBJ2-5
CDR3nt: TGTGCCAGCAGCGGGGGACTAGCGGCAAGCACAGATACGCAGTATTTT; CDR3aa: CASSGGLAASTDTQYF; v_gene: TRBV7-9; abundance: NA; d_gene: TRBD2; j_gene: TRBJ2-3